These T cell receptor beta chains were read from a single sample in a study of T-cell reconstitution after alpha-beta-depleted transplantation in children. TCRdb reprocessed the PCR reads with MiXCR, giving one entry per CDR3 protein. The sample includes hundreds of thousands of distinct CDR3 sequences, roughly a tenth of them seen just once. Sequencing used PBMCs from the stem cell graft donor, obtained from the stem cell graft. These receptors all stem from a human donor who donated a stem cell graft to a child with acute myeloid leukemia. Each CDR3 is given without its conserved first and last residue.

V gene | CDR3 protein
TRBV27 | ASSFNRDRTEAF
TRBV20-1 | SGRTFTSYEQY
TRBV29-1 | SVAGATNEKLF
TRBV7-2 | ASSFPRLAGVGDTQY
TRBV7-2 | ASSFPSLGIDTQY
TRBV5-1 | ASSLVAGGVTDTQY
TRBV7-2 | ASSLATGTFNYGYT
TRBV7-2 | ASSRTGPTIYEQY
TRBV28 | ASTRDGPPVAF
TRBV7-8 | ASSLDTAGSYEQY
TRBV5-4 | ASRDSTSYEQY
TRBV12-3/TRBV12-4 | ASSSRYTQY
TRBV5-1 | ASSLDSRDRGRQTGTQY
TRBV5-5 | ASSLDAPEWPYEQY
TRBV29-1 | SVGKGEGYNEQF
TRBV27 | ASSLKGPDYEQF
TRBV20-1 | SAILAGTSSYNEQF
TRBV7-9 | ASRETGTHPQDTEAF
TRBV12-3/TRBV12-4 | ASILGGAVGNEQF
TRBV7-2 | ASSKVAGATDTQY
TRBV4-3 | ASSPTGTGGENTEAF
TRBV12-3/TRBV12-4 | ASSRTLGQGNQPQH
TRBV12-3/TRBV12-4 | ASRPPRLAGSTDTQY
TRBV4-3 | ASSQEVFAHNEQF
TRBV7-2 | ASNPSGAYNEQF
TRBV29-1 | SVSSYNEQF
TRBV20-1 | SASYPREAKNIQY
TRBV2 | ASSKDRANANEQF
TRBV5-1 | ASSFTLSTASTDTQY
TRBV2 | ASHKRGTRVGLYNEQF
TRBV12-3/TRBV12-4 | ASSLGTSGHSYNEQF
TRBV28 | ASSSRAVSNQPQH
TRBV18 | ASSPLASGSLYNEQF
TRBV6-2/TRBV6-3 | ASTGSLDTQY
TRBV15 | ATSRDKGIPYEQY
TRBV7-9 | ASSLEAGEQY
TRBV6-2/TRBV6-3 | ASTEGQGVTYEQY
TRBV7-2 | ASSSRADQPQH
TRBV28 | ASRTSANSYEQY
TRBV30 | AWSLGPVGTQY
TRBV25-1 | ASSEFNEQF
TRBV20-1 | SATDGTMNTGELF